This T cell receptor (beta chain) was retrieved from a study of shared clonotypes between healthy human individuals. CD45RO-negative, CCR7-selected cells formed the naive CD8 fraction, which excluded terminally differentiated effector memory CD45RA+ cells. Every subset had its genomic DNA shared out evenly among several immunoSEQ plates. It was 200 ng DNA, around 33,000 T cell genomes, that sorted-subset replicate PCRs used. Method: immunoSEQ multiplex PCR; TCRdb's copy keeps in-frame clones and lacks some. The data hold about 2,100,000 clones, with 85% to 95% observed a single time. The CDR3 contains 16 residues. Trimming shortened V by 3 bases and J by 4 bases, and 18 bases separated the two germline ends. From germline, CDR1 is SGDLS and CDR2 YYNGEE.

The sequencing input was naive CD8+ T cells from PBMCs. The sequence was collected from a young man in good health. Some clones in this sample may be carry-over from other donors' samples. This chain uses TRBV9 with TRBJ2-3; tentatively, D is TRBD1 (5 bases). This chain's CDR3 is CASSAQGARVADTQYF. DNA for the CDR3: TGTGCCAGCAGCGCTCAGGGCGCGAGAGTGGCAGATACGCAGTATTTT. The variable domain in full, with the rest retrieved from reference TRBV9 and TRBJ2-3, is DSGVTQTPKHLITATGQRVTLRCSPRSGDLSVYWYQQSLDQGLQFLIQYYNGEERAKGNILERFSAQQFPDLHSELNLSSLELGDSALYFCASSAQGARVADTQYFGPGTRLTVL.